The 3 T cell receptor beta chains reported below all come from one sample, sequenced in a study of blood T cells in healthy people across ages (dated by TCRdb to about 2015). The library was prepared using 5' RACE. The listed sequencing device is Illumina HiSeq 2500. The second PCR ran for roughly 7 to 11 cycles and used a J-beta primer mix along with a sample-barcoded 5' primer. The raw public reads went through TCRdb reprocessing: fastp at Q25, MiXCR clone calling, in-frame beta chains kept. Each record represents a unique CDR3 protein, reported with the most common genes and DNA among its rows. In all, the sample holds roughly 1,800,000 distinct CDR3 sequences, and roughly 50% of those were seen once. Roughly 2.1% of the sample belongs to the ten largest clones. The specimen sequenced was blood. These receptor sequences come from a woman in her 40s in good health.

The chain employs TRBV4-3 and TRBJ2-3, with 15 nucleotides matching TRBD2. The germline CDR1 and CDR2 sequences are LGHNA and YSLEER. Losses at the gene ends were 6 bases for V and 11 bases for J; bases not matched to a gene: 9. The CDR3 totals 15 residues. The CDR3 sequence: CASSRTSGGADVQYF. The CDR3 DNA sequence: TGCGCCAGCAGTCGGACTAGCGGGGGGGCTGATGTGCAGTATTTT.

The genes are TRBV27 and TRBJ1-2, with unresolved D. The CDR3 contains 13 residues. The V end was cut by 6 bases, the J end by 10 bases, with 18 bases between. From germline, CDR1 is MNHEY and CDR2 SMNVEV (reference sequence). The CDR3 spells CASSLTRRSIYTF. CDR3 sequence (DNA): TGTGCCAGCAGCCTCACCCGCAGAAGCATCTACACCTTC.

A few counts support this clonotype. The chain uses TRBV29-1 and TRBJ2-1; 9 bases fit TRBD2. The junction had 9 bases not matched to a gene; V was cut back by 7 bases and J by 5 bases. The germline V gene has CDR1 SQVTM and CDR2 ANQGSEA. The CDR3 sequence is 14 residues long. The DNA for the CDR3 is TGCAGCGCATCAACCGGGACTAGCAACAATGAGCAGTTCTTC. Translation: CSASTGTSNNEQFF.